This is a list of T cell receptor beta chains from one sample in a study of cytomegalovirus exposure and HLA in healthy donors. Method: immunoSEQ multiplex PCR; TCRdb's copy keeps in-frame clones and lacks some. The sample shows about 150,000 clones, under 10% of them seen only once. The sequenced sample was PBMCs. The receptors derive from a woman aged 40 to 50 in good health and CMV-seropositive. Each CDR3 is given with its conserved first and last residue. Each record gives: J gene, V gene, D gene, clone size, CDR3 protein, CDR3 DNA. D genes are given only for firm matches. A clone size is listed for some rows: how often the clone was seen (once, few, many), or a class if it is expanded.

J: TRBJ2-5
V: TRBV6-5
D: NA
size: many
CDR3: CASSSQGGAETQYF
DNA: TGTGCCAGCAGTTCCCAAGGGGGGGCAGAGACCCAGTACTTC

J: TRBJ2-3
V: TRBV7-9
D: NA
size: many
CDR3: CASSLGGRDPTDTQYF
DNA: TGTGCCAGCAGCTTAGGGGGCAGGGATCCAACAGATACGCAGTATTTT

J: TRBJ2-7
V: TRBV11-3
D: NA
size: few
CDR3: CASSSGNRAIYEQYF
DNA: TGTGCCAGCAGCTCAGGGAACAGGGCCATCTACGAGCAGTACTTC

J: TRBJ1-1
V: TRBV6-6
D: NA
size: few
CDR3: CASSYSTGDTEAFF
DNA: TGTGCCAGCAGTTACTCGACGGGGGACACTGAAGCTTTCTTT

J: TRBJ2-1
V: TRBV2
D: NA
size: few
CDR3: CATAPGRPSPEQFF
DNA: TGTGCCACGGCGCCTGGGAGGCCCTCCCCTGAGCAGTTCTTC

J: TRBJ2-1
V: TRBV7-2
D: TRBD2
size: few
CDR3: CASRPTSGGYNEQFF
DNA: TGTGCCAGCAGACCCACTAGCGGGGGGTACAATGAGCAGTTCTTC

J: TRBJ2-7
V: TRBV5-1
D: TRBD2
size: few
CDR3: CASSVAGGAYEQYF
DNA: TGCGCCAGCAGCGTAGCGGGGGGAGCCTACGAGCAGTACTTC

J: TRBJ2-2
V: TRBV5-4
D: TRBD1
size: few
CDR3: CASSLPGQGATGELFF
DNA: TGTGCCAGCAGCCTACCGGGACAGGGGGCCACCGGGGAGCTGTTTTTT

J: TRBJ2-7
V: TRBV4-1
D: TRBD1
size: NA
CDR3: CASSQGPGQGTYEQYF
DNA: TGCGCCAGCAGCCAGGGTCCGGGACAGGGTACCTACGAGCAGTACTTC

J: TRBJ1-1
V: TRBV6-1
D: NA
size: few
CDR3: CASSEVVGHWNMNTEAFF
DNA: TGTGCCAGCAGTGAAGTTGTGGGACATTGGAACATGAACACTGAAGCTTTCTTT

J: TRBJ1-3
V: TRBV9
D: NA
size: few
CDR3: CASSTRGTHSGNTIYF
DNA: TGTGCCAGCAGCACGAGGGGGACCCACTCTGGAAACACCATATATTTT

J: TRBJ1-6
V: TRBV27
D: NA
size: few
CDR3: CASSLEIRSPLHF
DNA: TGTGCCAGCAGCTTGGAGATTCGCTCGCCCCTCCACTTT

J: TRBJ1-2
V: TRBV7-2
D: TRBD1
size: few
CDR3: CASSPDRNYGYTF
DNA: TGTGCCAGCAGCCCGGACAGGAACTATGGCTACACCTTC

J: TRBJ1-1
V: TRBV5-4
D: NA
size: NA
CDR3: CASSFRYRTEAFF
DNA: TGTGCCAGCAGCTTCAGGTACCGTACTGAAGCTTTCTTT

J: TRBJ2-1
V: TRBV25-1
D: TRBD2
size: few
CDR3: CASSEQGSSGVNEQFF
DNA: TGTGCCAGCAGTGAACAAGGATCTAGCGGGGTCAATGAGCAGTTCTTC

J: TRBJ2-1
V: TRBV5-1
D: TRBD2
size: NA
CDR3: CASSLGLADYNEQFF
DNA: TGCGCCAGCAGCTTGGGACTAGCGGACTACAATGAGCAGTTCTTC

J: TRBJ1-3
V: TRBV9
D: NA
size: NA
CDR3: CASSVGITANTIYF
DNA: TGTGCCAGCAGCGTAGGCATTACTGCAAACACCATATATTTT

J: TRBJ1-6
V: TRBV15
D: NA
size: NA
CDR3: CATSRAKGRDDSPLHF
DNA: TGTGCCACCAGCAGAGCCAAAGGCAGGGATGATTCACCCCTCCACTTT

J: TRBJ2-2
V: TRBV18
D: NA
size: few
CDR3: CASSIAGYTGELFF
DNA: TGTGCCAGCTCAATCGCAGGGTACACCGGGGAGCTGTTTTTT

J: TRBJ1-1
V: TRBV11-3
D: NA
size: few
CDR3: CASSLQSTWNTEAFF
DNA: TGTGCCAGCAGCTTGCAGTCGACTTGGAACACTGAAGCTTTCTTT

J: TRBJ1-1
V: TRBV7-9
D: NA
size: few
CDR3: CASSSPYGGTEAFF
DNA: TGTGCCAGCAGCTCGCCGTACGGGGGCACTGAAGCTTTCTTT

J: TRBJ1-4
V: TRBV11-2
D: TRBD1
size: NA
CDR3: CASSLDRGQNEKLFF
DNA: TGTGCCAGCAGCCTCGACAGGGGGCAAAATGAAAAACTGTTTTTT

J: TRBJ2-6
V: TRBV5-6
D: TRBD1
size: NA
CDR3: CASSPTGAGANVLTF
DNA: TGTGCCAGCAGCCCGACAGGGGCTGGGGCCAACGTCCTGACTTTC

J: TRBJ2-5
V: TRBV4-1
D: NA
size: few
CDR3: CASSQDGVTSQETQYF
DNA: TGCGCCAGCAGCCAAGATGGGGTGACTAGCCAAGAGACCCAGTACTTC

J: TRBJ2-7
V: TRBV5-1
D: NA
size: few
CDR3: CASSLADRSYEQYF
DNA: TGCGCCAGCAGCTTGGCCGACAGATCCTACGAGCAGTACTTC

J: TRBJ1-1
V: TRBV7-9
D: NA
size: few
CDR3: CASSPQVDGTEAFF
DNA: TGTGCCAGCAGCCCACAGGTGGATGGCACTGAAGCTTTCTTT

J: TRBJ2-7
V: TRBV6-5
D: TRBD2
size: few
CDR3: CASSLREGEYEQYF
DNA: TGTGCCAGCAGCCTCAGGGAGGGAGAGTACGAGCAGTACTTC

J: TRBJ1-3
V: TRBV7-9
D: NA
size: few
CDR3: CASSSSGQRNTIYF
DNA: TGTGCCAGCAGCTCCTCGGGACAACGAAACACCATATATTTT

J: TRBJ2-1
V: TRBV5-1
D: NA
size: few
CDR3: CASQNYNEQFF
DNA: TGCGCCAGCCAAAACTACAATGAGCAGTTCTTC

J: TRBJ2-2
V: TRBV11-2
D: TRBD1
size: NA
CDR3: CASSLERGGGIGELFF
DNA: TGTGCCAGCAGCTTAGAACGAGGGGGCGGAATCGGGGAGCTGTTTTTT

J: TRBJ1-5
V: TRBV27
D: NA
size: few
CDR3: CASSLSGGPVLSSNQPQHF
DNA: TGTGCCAGCAGTTTATCGGGAGGACCGGTTTTAAGTAGCAATCAGCCCCAGCATTTT

J: TRBJ1-2
V: TRBV11-2
D: NA
size: NA
CDR3: CASSVIPGNYGYTF
DNA: TGTGCCAGCAGCGTGATCCCCGGGAACTATGGCTACACCTTC

J: TRBJ2-7
V: TRBV5-6
D: NA
size: few
CDR3: CASSDRRRWVYEQYF
DNA: TGTGCCAGCAGCGACAGACGTCGGTGGGTTTACGAGCAGTACTTC

J: TRBJ2-5
V: TRBV19
D: TRBD2
size: once
CDR3: CATRTSENQETQYF
DNA: TGTGCCACCAGGACTAGCGAAAACCAAGAGACCCAGTACTTC

J: TRBJ2-7
V: TRBV5-4
D: NA
size: few
CDR3: CASSLGGFVGEQYF
DNA: TGTGCCAGCAGCTTAGGAGGGTTTGTAGGCGAGCAGTACTTC

J: TRBJ2-2
V: TRBV19
D: TRBD2
size: few
CDR3: CASSPQPLASGGANTGELFF
DNA: TGTGCCAGTAGCCCTCAACCCCTGGCTAGCGGGGGAGCGAACACCGGGGAGCTGTTTTTT

J: TRBJ2-5
V: TRBV7-2
D: TRBD2
size: few
CDR3: CASSPGVLAGTSQETQYF
DNA: TGTGCCAGTAGCCCTGGCGTACTAGCGGGCACCTCCCAAGAGACCCAGTACTTC

J: TRBJ1-6
V: TRBV2
D: TRBD1
size: few
CDR3: CASSEGTGRSSYNSPLHF
DNA: TGTGCCAGCAGTGAGGGGACAGGGAGAAGTTCCTATAATTCACCCCTCCACTTT

J: TRBJ1-6
V: TRBV19
D: NA
size: NA
CDR3: CASSVGAYNSPLHF
DNA: TGTGCCAGTAGTGTAGGCGCCTATAATTCACCCCTCCACTTT

J: TRBJ2-2
V: TRBV5-1
D: NA
size: few
CDR3: CASRGGAIANTGELFF
DNA: TGCGCCAGCAGAGGGGGGGCAATAGCGAACACCGGGGAGCTGTTTTTT

J: TRBJ1-5
V: TRBV5-8
D: NA
size: NA
CDR3: CASSPVRGRVSNQPQHF
DNA: TGTGCCAGCAGCCCGGTTAGGGGCAGGGTTAGCAATCAGCCCCAGCATTTT

J: TRBJ1-2
V: TRBV4-3
D: NA
size: few
CDR3: CASSQDGGGSNYGYTF
DNA: TGCGCCAGCAGCCAAGATGGGGGGGGTTCTAACTATGGCTACACCTTC

J: TRBJ1-5
V: TRBV7-8
D: NA
size: NA
CDR3: CASSLARRGGNQPQHF
DNA: TGTGCCAGCAGCTTAGCGAGGAGGGGCGGCAATCAGCCCCAGCATTTT

J: TRBJ1-3
V: TRBV6-1
D: NA
size: NA
CDR3: CASSEVGANTIYF
DNA: TGTGCCAGCAGTGAAGTGGGGGCGAACACCATATATTTT